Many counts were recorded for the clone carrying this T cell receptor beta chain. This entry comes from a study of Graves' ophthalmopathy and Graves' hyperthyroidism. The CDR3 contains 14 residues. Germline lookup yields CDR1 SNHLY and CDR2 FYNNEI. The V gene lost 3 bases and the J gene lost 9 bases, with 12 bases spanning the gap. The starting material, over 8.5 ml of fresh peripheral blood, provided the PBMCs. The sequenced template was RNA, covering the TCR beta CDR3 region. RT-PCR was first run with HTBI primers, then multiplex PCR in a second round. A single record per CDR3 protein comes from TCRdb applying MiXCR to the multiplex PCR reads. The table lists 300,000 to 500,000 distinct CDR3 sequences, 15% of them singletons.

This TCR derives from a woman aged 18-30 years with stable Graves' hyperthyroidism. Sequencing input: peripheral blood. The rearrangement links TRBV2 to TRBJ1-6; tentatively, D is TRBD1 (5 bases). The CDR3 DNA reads TGTGCCAGCAGTGAGGCTCCGGGGGGTTCACCCCTCCACTTT. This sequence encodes CASSEAPGGSPLHF.